There are many counts of the clone carrying this TCR beta chain. These data originate in a study of metastatic and nonmetastatic thyroid tumors. This CDR3 is 14 amino acids long. Between the trimmed V and J ends, which lost 6 bases and 5 bases, there was a span of 13 bases. Germline values: CDR1 MRHNA, CDR2 SNTAGT. MiXCR re-clonotyped the PCR reads for TCRdb. Found here are about 24,000 clones, approximately 20% of them singletons; the top ten hold around 6.9%. No patient received treatment before thyroid surgery. This chain links TRBV6-4 with TRBJ2-2; D unclear. The clonotype originates from a female donor with papillary thyroid cancer or a benign thyroid nodule (not recorded which). Some clones in this sample may be carry-over from other donors' samples. The sample consisted of blood. The CDR3 sequence: CASRERSATGELFF. CDR3 sequence (DNA): TGTGCCAGCAGGGAACGCTCGGCGACCGGGGAGCTGTTTTTT.